This T cell receptor (beta chain) emerged from a study of blood T cells in healthy people across ages. Study-level results: Possibly, changes in expanded clonotypes were confounded because donor CMV status was unknown. Compared with aged donors, long-lived donors showed fewer expanded clones, suggesting selection.

A note on this clonotype: The antigen is undetermined. One end of the junction varies from germline; a read error may be responsible.

In each sample, at least 6.5 million PBMCs were isolated. A second PCR, run for about 6 to 11 cycles, used a sample-barcoded 5' primer plus a J-beta primer mix. Every cDNA was tagged by a template-switch adaptor with 12 random nucleotides. TCRdb re-analysed the 5' RACE reads in MiXCR, keeping a single row per CDR3 protein. Among about 1.8 million distinct CDR3 sequences, around 50% were seen once, and the ten largest hold 2% to 2.5%. CDR3 length: 15 residues. The germline V gene encodes CDR1 SGHDN and CDR2 FVKESK. Material: blood. The source is a woman aged 40 to 50 in good health. The chain employs TRBV14 and TRBJ1-2, with unresolved D. Written as DNA, the CDR3 is TGTGCCAGCAGCCAAGATACCTATTCTAAATATGGCTACACCTTC. This sequence encodes CASSQDTYSKYGYTF.